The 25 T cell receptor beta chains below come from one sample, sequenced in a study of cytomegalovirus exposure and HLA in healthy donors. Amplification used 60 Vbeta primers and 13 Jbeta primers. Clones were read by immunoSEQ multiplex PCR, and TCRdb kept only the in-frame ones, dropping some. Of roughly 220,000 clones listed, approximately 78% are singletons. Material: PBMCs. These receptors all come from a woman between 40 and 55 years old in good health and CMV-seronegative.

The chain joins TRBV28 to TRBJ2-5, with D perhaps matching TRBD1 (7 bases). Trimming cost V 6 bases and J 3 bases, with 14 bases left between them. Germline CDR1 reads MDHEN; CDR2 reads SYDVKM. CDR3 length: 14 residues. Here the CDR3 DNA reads TGTGCCAGCAGCCATAGCAGGGGGGAAGAGACCCAGTACTTC. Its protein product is CASSHSRGEETQYF. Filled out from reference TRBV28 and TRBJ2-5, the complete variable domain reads DVKVTQSSRYLVKRTGEKVFLECVQDMDHENMFWYRQDPGLGLRLIYFSYDVKMKEKGDIPEGYSVSREKKERFSLILESASTNQTSMYLCASSHSRGEETQYFGPGTRLLVL.

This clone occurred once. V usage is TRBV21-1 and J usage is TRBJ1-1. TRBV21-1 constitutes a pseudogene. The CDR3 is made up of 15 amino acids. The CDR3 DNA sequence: TGTGCCAGCAGCACAAGTAGCGGGGGGCCCAACGCAGCTTTCTTT. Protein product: CASSTSSGGPNAAFF.

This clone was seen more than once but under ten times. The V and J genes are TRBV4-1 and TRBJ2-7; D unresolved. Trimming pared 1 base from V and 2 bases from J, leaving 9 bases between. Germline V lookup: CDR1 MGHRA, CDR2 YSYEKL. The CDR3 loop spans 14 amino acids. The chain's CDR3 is CASSQGRGAYEQYF. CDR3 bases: TGCGCCAGCAGCCAAGGGCGTGGAGCCTACGAGCAGTACTTC.

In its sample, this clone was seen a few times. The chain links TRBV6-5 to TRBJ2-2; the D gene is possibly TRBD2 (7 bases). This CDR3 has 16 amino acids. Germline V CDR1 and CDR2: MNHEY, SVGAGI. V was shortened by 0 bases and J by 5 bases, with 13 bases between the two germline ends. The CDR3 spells CASSYSRGAGTGELFF. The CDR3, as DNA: TGTGCCAGCAGTTACTCCCGGGGGGCTGGTACCGGGGAGCTGTTTTTT.

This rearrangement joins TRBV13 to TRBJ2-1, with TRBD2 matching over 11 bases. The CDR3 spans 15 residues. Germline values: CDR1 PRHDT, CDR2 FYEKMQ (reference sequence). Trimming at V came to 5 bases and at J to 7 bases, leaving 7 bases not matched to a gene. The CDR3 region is CASSTLAGVGNEQFF. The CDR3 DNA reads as TGTGCCAGCAGCACACTAGCGGGAGTCGGTAATGAGCAGTTCTTC. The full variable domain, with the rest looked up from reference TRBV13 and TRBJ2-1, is AAGVIQSPRHLIKEKRETATLKCYPIPRHDTVYWYQQGPGQDPQFLISFYEKMQSDKGSIPDRFSAQQFSDYHSELNMSSLELGDSALYFCASSTLAGVGNEQFFGPGTRLTVL.

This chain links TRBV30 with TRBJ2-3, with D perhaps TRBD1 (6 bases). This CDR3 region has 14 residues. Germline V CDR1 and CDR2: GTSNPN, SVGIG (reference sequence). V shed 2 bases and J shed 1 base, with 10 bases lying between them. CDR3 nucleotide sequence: TGTGCCTGGAGTACAGGGCGTGGCACAGATACGCAGTATTTT. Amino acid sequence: CAWSTGRGTDTQYF.

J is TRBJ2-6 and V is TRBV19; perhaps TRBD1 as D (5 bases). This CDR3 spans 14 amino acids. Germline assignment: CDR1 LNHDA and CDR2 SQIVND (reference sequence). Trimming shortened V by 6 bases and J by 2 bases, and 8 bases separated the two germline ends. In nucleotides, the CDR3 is TGTGCCAGTAGGGAAGGGGCTGGGGCCAACGTCCTGACTTTC. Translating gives CASREGAGANVLTF.

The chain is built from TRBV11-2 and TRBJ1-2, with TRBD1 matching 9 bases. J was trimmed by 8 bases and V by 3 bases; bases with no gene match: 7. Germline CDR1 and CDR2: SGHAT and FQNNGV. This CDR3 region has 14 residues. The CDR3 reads CASSFTGGGGGYTF. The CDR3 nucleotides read TGTGCCAGCAGCTTCACAGGGGGCGGCGGGGGCTACACCTTC.

The CDR3 loop reads CASSQDSRGTVNQPQHF. The CDR3 DNA reads as TGTGCCAGCAGCCAAGATTCGCGGGGCACAGTCAATCAGCCCCAGCATTTT. V gene TRBV4-2 combines with J gene TRBJ1-5; weak D call: TRBD1 (5 bases). Germline V gene data show CDR1 as LGHNA and CDR2 as YNFKEQ. Trimming stripped 0 bases from V and 3 bases from J, with 15 bases between. The CDR3 is 17 residues long.

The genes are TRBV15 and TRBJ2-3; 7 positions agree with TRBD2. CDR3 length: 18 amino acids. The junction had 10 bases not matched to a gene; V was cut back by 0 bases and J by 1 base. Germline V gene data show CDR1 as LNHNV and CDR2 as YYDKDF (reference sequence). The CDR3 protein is CATSRDKLALSRTDTQYF. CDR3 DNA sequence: TGTGCCACCAGCAGAGATAAACTAGCGTTATCGCGCACAGATACGCAGTATTTT.

The CDR3 loop is CASRAGGGDTGELFF. CDR3 bases: TGTGCCAGCAGAGCCGGGGGAGGGGACACCGGGGAGCTGTTTTTT. The chain couples TRBV28 to TRBJ2-2, with 7 bases matching TRBD2. The germline gives CDR1 MDHEN, CDR2 SYDVKM. The CDR3 length is 15 residues. V trimming: 6 bases; J trimming: 3 bases; junction bases outside the gene matches: 7.

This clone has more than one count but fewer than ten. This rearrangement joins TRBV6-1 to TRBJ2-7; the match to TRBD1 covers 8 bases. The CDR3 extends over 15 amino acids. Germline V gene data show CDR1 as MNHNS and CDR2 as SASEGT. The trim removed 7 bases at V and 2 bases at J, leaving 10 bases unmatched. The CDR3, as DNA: TGTGCCAGCATAGCCCGACAGGGGTTTACCTACGAGCAGTACTTC. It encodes CASIARQGFTYEQYF.

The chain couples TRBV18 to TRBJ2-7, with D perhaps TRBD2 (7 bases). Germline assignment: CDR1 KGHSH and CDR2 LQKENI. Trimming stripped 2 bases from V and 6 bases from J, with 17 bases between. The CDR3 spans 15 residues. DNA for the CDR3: TGTGCCAGCTCACCAATAGAGGGGGGGCTCAGCGAGCAGTACTTC. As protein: CASSPIEGGLSEQYF.

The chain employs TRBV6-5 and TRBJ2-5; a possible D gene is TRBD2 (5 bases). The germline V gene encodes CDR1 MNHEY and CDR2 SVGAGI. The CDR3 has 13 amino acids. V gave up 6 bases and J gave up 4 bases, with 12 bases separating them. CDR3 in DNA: TGTGCCAGCAGCCGGACTGTCCGAGAGACCCAGTACTTC. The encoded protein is CASSRTVRETQYF.

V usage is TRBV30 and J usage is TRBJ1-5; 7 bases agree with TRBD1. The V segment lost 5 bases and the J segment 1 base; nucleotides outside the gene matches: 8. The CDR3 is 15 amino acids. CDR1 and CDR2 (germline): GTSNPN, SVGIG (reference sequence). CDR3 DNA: TGTGCCTGGTCTACAGACAGGGCGAGCAATCAGCCCCAGCATTTT. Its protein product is CAWSTDRASNQPQHF. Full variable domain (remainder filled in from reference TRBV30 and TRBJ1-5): SQTIHQWPATLVQPVGSPLSLECTVEGTSNPNLYWYRQAAGRGLQLLFYSVGIGQISSEVPQNLSASRPQDRQFILSSKKLLLSDSGFYLCAWSTDRASNQPQHFGDGTRLSIL.

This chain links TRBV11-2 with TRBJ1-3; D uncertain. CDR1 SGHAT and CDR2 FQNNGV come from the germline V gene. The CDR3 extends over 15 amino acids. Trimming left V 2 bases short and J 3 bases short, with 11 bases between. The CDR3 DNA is TGTGCCAGCAGCTTAATGCGGGGTGGTGGAAACACCATATATTTT. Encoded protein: CASSLMRGGGNTIYF.

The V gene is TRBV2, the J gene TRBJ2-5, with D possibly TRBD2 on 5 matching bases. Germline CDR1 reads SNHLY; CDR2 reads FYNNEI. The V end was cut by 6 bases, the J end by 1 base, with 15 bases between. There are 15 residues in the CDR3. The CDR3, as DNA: TGTGCCAGCAGCGGAAGACGGGGAGCCCAAGAGACCCAGTACTTC. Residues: CASSGRRGAQETQYF.

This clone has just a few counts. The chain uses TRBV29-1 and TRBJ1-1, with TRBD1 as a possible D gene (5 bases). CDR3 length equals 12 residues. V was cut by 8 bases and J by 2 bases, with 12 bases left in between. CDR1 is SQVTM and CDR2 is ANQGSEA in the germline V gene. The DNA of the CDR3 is TGCAGCCCCGACAGACTTAACACTGAAGCTTTCTTT. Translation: CSPDRLNTEAFF.

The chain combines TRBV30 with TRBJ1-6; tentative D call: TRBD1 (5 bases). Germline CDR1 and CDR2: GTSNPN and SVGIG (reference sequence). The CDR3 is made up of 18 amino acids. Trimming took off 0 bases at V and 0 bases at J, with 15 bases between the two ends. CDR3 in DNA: TGTGCCTGGAGTGTACGACAGCTGATAAGCTCCTATAATTCACCCCTCCACTTT. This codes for CAWSVRQLISSYNSPLHF.

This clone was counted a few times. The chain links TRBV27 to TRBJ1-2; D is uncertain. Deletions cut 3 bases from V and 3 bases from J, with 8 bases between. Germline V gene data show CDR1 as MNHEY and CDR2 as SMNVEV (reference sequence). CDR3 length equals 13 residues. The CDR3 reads CASSFQVDYGYTF. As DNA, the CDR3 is TGTGCCAGCAGTTTCCAGGTTGACTATGGCTACACCTTC.

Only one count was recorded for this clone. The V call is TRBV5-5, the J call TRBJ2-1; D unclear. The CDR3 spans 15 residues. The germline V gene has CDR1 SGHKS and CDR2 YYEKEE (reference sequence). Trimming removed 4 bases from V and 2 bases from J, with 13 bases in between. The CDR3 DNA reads TGTGCCAGCAGCCCCCGACTCGAAACCTACAATGAGCAGTTCTTC. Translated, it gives CASSPRLETYNEQFF.

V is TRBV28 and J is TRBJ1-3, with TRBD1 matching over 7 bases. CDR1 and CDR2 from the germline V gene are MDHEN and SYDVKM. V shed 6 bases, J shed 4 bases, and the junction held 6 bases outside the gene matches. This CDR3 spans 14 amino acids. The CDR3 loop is CASSSTGFGNTIYF. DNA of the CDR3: TGTGCCAGCAGCTCGACAGGGTTCGGAAACACCATATATTTT.

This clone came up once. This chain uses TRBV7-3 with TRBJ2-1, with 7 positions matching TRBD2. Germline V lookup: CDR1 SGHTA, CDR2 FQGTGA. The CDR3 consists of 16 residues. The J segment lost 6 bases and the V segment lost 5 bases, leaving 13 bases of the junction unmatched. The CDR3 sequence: CASSLYSAGVSNEQFF. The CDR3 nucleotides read TGTGCCAGCAGCCTTTATTCTGCGGGAGTAAGCAATGAGCAGTTCTTC.

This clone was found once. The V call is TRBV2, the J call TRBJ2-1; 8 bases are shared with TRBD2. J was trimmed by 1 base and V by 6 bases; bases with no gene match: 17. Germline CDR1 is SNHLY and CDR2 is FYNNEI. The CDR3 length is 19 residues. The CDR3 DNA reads TGTGCCAGCAGGCCCCGAGCGGGAGTAGGTCAGGGTTCCTACAATGAGCAGTTCTTC. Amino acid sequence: CASRPRAGVGQGSYNEQFF.

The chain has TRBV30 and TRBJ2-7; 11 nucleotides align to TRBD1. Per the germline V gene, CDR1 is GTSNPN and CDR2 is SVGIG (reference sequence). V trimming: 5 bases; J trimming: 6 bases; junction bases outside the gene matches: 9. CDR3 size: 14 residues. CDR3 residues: CAWASGTGGFEQYF. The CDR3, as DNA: TGTGCCTGGGCCTCCGGGACAGGGGGGTTCGAGCAGTACTTC.